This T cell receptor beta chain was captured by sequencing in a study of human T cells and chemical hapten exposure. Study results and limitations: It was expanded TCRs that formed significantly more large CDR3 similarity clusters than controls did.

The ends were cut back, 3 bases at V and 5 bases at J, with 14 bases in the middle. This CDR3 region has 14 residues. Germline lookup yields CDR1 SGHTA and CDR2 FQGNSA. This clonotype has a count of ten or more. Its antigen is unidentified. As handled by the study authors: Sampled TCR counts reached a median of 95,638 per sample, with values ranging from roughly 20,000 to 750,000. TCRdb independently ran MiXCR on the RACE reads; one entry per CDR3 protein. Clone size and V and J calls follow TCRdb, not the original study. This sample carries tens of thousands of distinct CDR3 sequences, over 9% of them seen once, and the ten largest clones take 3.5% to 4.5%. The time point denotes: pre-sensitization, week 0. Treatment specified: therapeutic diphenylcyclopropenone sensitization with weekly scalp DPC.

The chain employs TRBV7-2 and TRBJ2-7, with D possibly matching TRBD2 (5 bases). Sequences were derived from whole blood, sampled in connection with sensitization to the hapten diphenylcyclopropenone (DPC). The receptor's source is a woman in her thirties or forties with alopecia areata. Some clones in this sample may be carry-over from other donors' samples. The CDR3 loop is CASSLRSGRNEQYF. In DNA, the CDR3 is TGTGCCAGCAGCTTGAGAAGCGGTCGGAACGAGCAGTACTTC.